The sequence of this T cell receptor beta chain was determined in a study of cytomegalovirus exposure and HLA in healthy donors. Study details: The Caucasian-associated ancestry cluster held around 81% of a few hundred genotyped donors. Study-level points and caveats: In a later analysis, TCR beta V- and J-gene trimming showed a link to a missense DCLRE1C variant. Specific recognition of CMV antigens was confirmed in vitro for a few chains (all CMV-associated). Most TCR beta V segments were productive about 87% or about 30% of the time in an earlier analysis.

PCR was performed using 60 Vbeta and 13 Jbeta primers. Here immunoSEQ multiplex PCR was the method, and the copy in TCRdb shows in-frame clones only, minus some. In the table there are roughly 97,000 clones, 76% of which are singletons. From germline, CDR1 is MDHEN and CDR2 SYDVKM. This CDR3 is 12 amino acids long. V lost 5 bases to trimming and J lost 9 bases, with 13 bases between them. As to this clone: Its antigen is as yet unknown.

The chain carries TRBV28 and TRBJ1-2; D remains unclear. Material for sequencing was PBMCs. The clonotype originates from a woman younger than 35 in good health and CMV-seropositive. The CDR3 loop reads CASSLLGDSYTF. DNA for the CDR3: TGTGCCAGCAGTCTGTTGGGAGACAGCTACACCTTC.